The T cell receptor (beta chain) under discussion was sequenced for a study of PD-1 blockade in mismatch repair-deficient tumors. As for the study in general: Patients had more than ten mismatch repair-deficient cancer types, all previously treated and progressing.

The data were produced by immunoSEQ multiplex PCR, yet TCRdb's version contains in-frame clones alone and is incomplete. The data contain some 84,000 clones, over 75% of them seen just once; the ten biggest clones take up roughly 2.5%. About this clone: Its cognate antigen is unknown.

CDR1 and CDR2 from the germline V gene are PRHDT and FYEKMQ (reference sequence). The CDR3 has 15 residues. Trimming cost V 4 bases and J 4 bases, with 17 bases left between them. Mismatch repair deficiency was confirmed in all patients, by PCR or immunohistochemistry. The TCR-sequenced patients were a few responders to pembrolizumab. Regarding the study as a whole: Rapid post-treatment expansion, then contraction, generally preceding radiologic response, marked tumor-resident clones.

Here the sequenced sample was peripheral blood, taken 12 weeks after starting pembrolizumab. J is TRBJ2-7 and V is TRBV13; D might be TRBD1 (6 bases). The receptor was derived from an adult with mismatch repair-deficient cancer. The CDR3 DNA sequence: TGTGCCAGCAGCTCCCAGAGGGGGACGGCGTACGAGCAGTACTTC. Translating it yields CASSSQRGTAYEQYF.